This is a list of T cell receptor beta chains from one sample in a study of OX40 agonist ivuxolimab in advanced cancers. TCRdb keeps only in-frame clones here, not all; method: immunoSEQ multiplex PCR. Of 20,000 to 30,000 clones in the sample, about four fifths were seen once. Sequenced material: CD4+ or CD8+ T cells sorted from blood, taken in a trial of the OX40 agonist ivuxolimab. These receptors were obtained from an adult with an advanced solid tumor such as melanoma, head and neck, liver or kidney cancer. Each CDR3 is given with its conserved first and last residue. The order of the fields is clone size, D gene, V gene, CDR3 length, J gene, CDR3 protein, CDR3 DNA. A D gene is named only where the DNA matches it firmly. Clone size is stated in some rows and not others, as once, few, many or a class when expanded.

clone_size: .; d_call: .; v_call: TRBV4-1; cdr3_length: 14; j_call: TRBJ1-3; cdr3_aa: CASSQVGERNTIYF; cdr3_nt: TGCGCCAGCAGCCAAGTCGGGGAGAGGAACACCATATATTTT
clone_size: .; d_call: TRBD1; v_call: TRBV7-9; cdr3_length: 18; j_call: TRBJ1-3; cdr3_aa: CASSSLQDRASAGNTIYF; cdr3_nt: TGTGCCAGCAGCTCCCTCCAAGACAGGGCCAGCGCTGGAAACACCATATATTTT
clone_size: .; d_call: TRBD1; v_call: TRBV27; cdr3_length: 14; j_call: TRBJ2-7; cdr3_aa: CASSLLGTGVEQYF; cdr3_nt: TGTGCCAGCAGTTTATTGGGGACAGGGGTCGAGCAGTACTTC
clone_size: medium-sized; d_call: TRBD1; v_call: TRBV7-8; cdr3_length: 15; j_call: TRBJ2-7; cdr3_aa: CASSFSGGHPYEQYF; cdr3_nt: TGTGCCAGCAGCTTCTCAGGGGGACACCCTTACGAGCAGTACTTC
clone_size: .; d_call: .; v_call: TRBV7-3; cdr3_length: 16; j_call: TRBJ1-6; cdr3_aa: CASSLGKGFYNSPLHF; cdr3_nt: TGTGCCAGCAGCTTAGGCAAGGGATTCTATAATTCACCCCTCCACTTT
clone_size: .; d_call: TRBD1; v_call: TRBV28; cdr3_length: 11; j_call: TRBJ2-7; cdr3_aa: CASSQRDREFF; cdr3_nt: TGTGCCAGCAGCCAACGGGACAGGGAGTTCTTC
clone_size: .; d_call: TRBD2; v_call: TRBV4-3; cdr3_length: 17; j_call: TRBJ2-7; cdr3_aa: CASSQTLLAGDLYEQYF; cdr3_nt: TGCGCCAGCAGCCAGACCCTTCTAGCGGGGGACCTCTACGAGCAGTACTTC
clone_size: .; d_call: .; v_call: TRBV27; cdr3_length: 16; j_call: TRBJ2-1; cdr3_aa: CASSYTGWGLYNEQFF; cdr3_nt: TGTGCCAGCAGTTATACAGGGTGGGGTTTATACAATGAGCAGTTCTTC
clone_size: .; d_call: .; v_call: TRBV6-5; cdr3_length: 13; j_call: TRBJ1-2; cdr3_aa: CASSYSGFYGYTF; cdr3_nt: TGTGCCAGCAGTTACTCGGGCTTCTATGGCTACACCTTC
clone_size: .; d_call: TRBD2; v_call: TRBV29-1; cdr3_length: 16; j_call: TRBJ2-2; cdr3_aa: CSVEVRGGTNGGELFF; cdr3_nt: TGCAGCGTTGAGGTGCGCGGGGGGACCAACGGCGGGGAGCTGTTTTTT